Presented here are 2 T cell receptor beta chains from one specimen sequenced in a study of blood T cells in healthy people across ages. Alongside a J-beta primer mix, a sample-barcoded 5' primer served in a second PCR lasting about 7 to 12 cycles. TCRdb itself ran the 5' RACE reads through MiXCR, one entry per CDR3 protein. Found here are more than 1,000,000 distinct CDR3 sequences, around 25% of them singletons; the top ten hold about 0.8%. A further study also used this sample, focusing on T cells of mothers and their children.

The sequencing input was blood. Source of these receptors: a girl aged 2 to 10 in good health.

In its sample, this clonotype was seen a few times. This sequence joins TRBV3-1 and TRBJ2-5; D gene unclear. Trimming removed 7 bases at V and 4 bases at J, with 16 bases between. CDR3 length: 14 residues. Germline CDR1 LGHDT, CDR2 YNNKEL (reference sequence). CDR3 amino acids: CASTTNVGGETQYF. The CDR3 DNA sequence: TGTGCCAGCACCACTAACGTGGGTGGAGAGACCCAGTACTTC.

V is TRBV29-1 and J is TRBJ1-2, with D unresolved. The CDR3 is 13 residues long. Germline CDR1 and CDR2: SQVTM and ANQGSEA. Trimming removed 0 bases from V and 6 bases from J, with 11 bases in between. This CDR3 is CSVEDLGPNGYTF. In DNA, the CDR3 is TGCAGCGTTGAAGATCTGGGTCCCAATGGCTACACCTTC.